The 26 T cell receptor beta chains listed next were all sequenced from one sample in a study of cytomegalovirus exposure and HLA in healthy donors. TCRdb's copy holds only in-frame clones and misses some; the assay was immunoSEQ multiplex PCR. The sample consists of under 400,000 clones, more than 80% of them appearing once. The sample was PBMCs. Receptors were obtained from a woman aged 18-29 years in good health and CMV-seronegative.

This clone has just a few counts. The chain combines TRBV4-1 with TRBJ2-5; 9 bases align to TRBD1. CDR1 is MGHRA, CDR2 YSYEKL, per germline. The CDR3 runs 17 residues. J lost 4 bases, V lost 2 bases, and 11 bases had no gene match. The CDR3, as DNA: TGCGCCAGCAGCCAATTCCCACGACAGGGGGGCGGAGAGACCCAGTACTTC. It translates to CASSQFPRQGGGETQYF.

This clone was observed once. This chain links TRBV9 with TRBJ2-1; D is possibly TRBD2 (5 bases). From germline, CDR1 is SGDLS and CDR2 YYNGEE. This CDR3 comprises 17 residues. V gave up 0 bases and J gave up 8 bases, with 21 bases separating them. The CDR3 DNA follows: TGTGCCAGCAGCGTAGGTCTTGTGACTATCACCGACGATGAGCAGTTCTTC. Protein: CASSVGLVTITDDEQFF.

V is TRBV27 and J is TRBJ2-4; D gene uncertain. The CDR3 has 13 residues. The germline gives CDR1 MNHEY, CDR2 SMNVEV (reference sequence). V was pared by 6 bases and J by 0 bases, with 6 bases between. CDR3 sequence: CASRPIAKNIQYF. DNA of the CDR3: TGTGCCAGCAGACCTATAGCCAAAAACATTCAGTACTTC.

The J gene is TRBJ1-3, the V gene TRBV29-1, with a tentative D call TRBD1 (6 bases). CDR1 and CDR2 from the germline V gene are SQVTM and ANQGSEA. Trimming took off 3 bases at V and 0 bases at J, with 9 bases between the two ends. The CDR3 totals 14 residues. The chain's CDR3 is CSVDLGGSGNTIYF. CDR3 bases: TGCAGCGTTGATTTAGGGGGCTCTGGAAACACCATATATTTT.

This rearrangement joins TRBV23-1 to TRBJ1-5; D unclear. TRBV23-1 is an open reading frame, and its role is uncertain. Trimming removed 0 bases at V and 7 bases at J, with 13 bases between. The CDR3 length is 15 residues. CDR3 in amino acids: CASSQSRRVRQPQHF. CDR3 in DNA: TGCGCCAGCAGTCAATCTCGGAGGGTGCGCCAGCCCCAGCATTTT.

The V gene is TRBV5-1, the J gene TRBJ2-5; 7 bases match TRBD2. In germline, CDR1 is SGHRS, CDR2 YFSETQ. This CDR3 has 15 amino acids. Trimming cost V 3 bases and J 4 bases; bases outside gene matches: 9. DNA for the CDR3: TGCGCCAGCAGCTCCACCCCTGGACTAGGAGAGACCCAGTACTTC. Translated, it gives CASSSTPGLGETQYF.

The V and J genes are TRBV15 and TRBJ2-1, with D possibly being TRBD1 (6 bases). V was cut by 6 bases and J by 10 bases, with 16 bases left in between. The CDR3 contains 13 residues. The germline gives CDR1 LNHNV, CDR2 YYDKDF (reference sequence). The CDR3 loop reads CATRDTGSKEQFF. In nucleotides, the CDR3 is TGTGCCACCAGGGACACAGGGTCCAAGGAGCAGTTCTTC.

The rearrangement uses TRBV7-6 and TRBJ1-2; perhaps TRBD1 as D (6 bases). The germline CDR1 and CDR2 sequences are SGHVS and FNYEAQ. The CDR3 totals 15 residues. Between the trimmed V and J ends, which lost 2 bases and 2 bases, there was a span of 12 bases. CDR3 coding DNA: TGTGCCAGCAGCTTAAGCGGGACATCCAACTATGGCTACACCTTC. This translates into CASSLSGTSNYGYTF.

The rearrangement joins TRBV7-9 to TRBJ2-3, with a possible D match to TRBD2 (6 bases). The germline V gene encodes CDR1 SEHNR and CDR2 FQNEAQ (reference sequence). Trimming shortened V by 3 bases and J by 8 bases, and 18 bases separated the two germline ends. This CDR3 has 15 residues. The CDR3 here is CASSLSPGDQSTQYF. Written as DNA, the CDR3 is TGTGCCAGCAGCTTGTCTCCGGGGGATCAAAGTACGCAGTATTTT.

The V and J genes are TRBV2 and TRBJ2-3; tentatively, D is TRBD2 (6 bases). CDR1 SNHLY and CDR2 FYNNEI come from the germline V gene. This CDR3 contains 16 residues. V was clipped by 2 bases and J by 4 bases, with 16 bases between them. For the CDR3, the DNA is TGTGCCAGCAGTGAATTGCGGGATGTACGGGCAGATACGCAGTATTTT. Amino acid sequence: CASSELRDVRADTQYF.

The gene calls are TRBV4-1 and TRBJ2-2, with TRBD2 as a possible D gene (5 bases). The CDR3 sequence is 15 residues long. Trimming removed 5 bases from V and 0 bases from J, with 10 bases in between. Germline CDR1 reads MGHRA; CDR2 reads YSYEKL. CDR3 region: CASSERGPNTGELFF. The CDR3 DNA follows: TGCGCCAGCAGCGAAAGAGGGCCGAACACCGGGGAGCTGTTTTTT.

The rearrangement uses TRBV5-1 and TRBJ1-6; 8 bases are shared with TRBD1. The CDR3 has 14 amino acids. V was clipped by 3 bases and J by 5 bases; unmatched bases: 1. The V gene's germline CDR1 is SGHRS and CDR2 YFSETQ. CDR3 DNA: TGCGCCAGCAGCTCGACAGGGGATAATTCACCCCTCCACTTT. Protein product: CASSSTGDNSPLHF.

This chain's CDR3 is CASSRDRDAEKLFF. The CDR3 nucleotides are TGTGCCAGCAGCCGGGACAGGGATGCGGAAAAACTGTTTTTT. V gene TRBV21-1 combines with J gene TRBJ1-4; TRBD1, the table's D call, lacks a check against the DNA. TRBV21-1 is a known pseudogene. This CDR3 contains 14 residues.

The rearrangement joins TRBV2 to TRBJ2-1, with D tentatively TRBD2 (6 bases). Germline CDR1 reads SNHLY; CDR2 reads FYNNEI. V gave up 8 bases and J gave up 7 bases, with 15 bases separating them. There are 13 residues in the CDR3. The CDR3 protein is CASWGTAGNEQFF. CDR3 nucleotides: TGTGCCAGCTGGGGGACTGCGGGAAATGAGCAGTTCTTC.

This chain joins TRBV6-5 and TRBJ1-1; D might be TRBD1 (5 bases). The CDR3 runs to 14 residues. Trimming removed 5 bases from V and 7 bases from J, with 17 bases in between. Germline V CDR1 and CDR2: MNHEY, SVGAGI. The CDR3 protein is CASSRGGGSYEAFF. The CDR3 DNA reads as TGTGCCAGCAGTAGGGGCGGGGGGAGTTATGAAGCTTTCTTT.

The chain employs TRBV5-4 and TRBJ1-2; D is unresolved. Germline-derived CDR1 and CDR2 are SGHNT and YYREEE (reference sequence). The CDR3 runs 12 residues. Deletions cut 0 bases from V and 8 bases from J, with 8 bases between. The CDR3: CASSLVGPGYTF. The CDR3 DNA sequence: TGTGCCAGCAGCTTGGTGGGCCCGGGCTACACCTTC.

The chain uses TRBV11-2 and TRBJ1-6; D unresolved. Germline V CDR1 and CDR2: SGHAT, FQNNGV. V lost 6 bases and J 3 bases, leaving 6 bases between the germline ends. CDR3 length: 13 amino acids. The CDR3 nucleotides read TGTGCCAGCAGTTCACACTATAATTCACCCCTCCACTTT. Encoded protein: CASSSHYNSPLHF.

CDR3 DNA: TGTGCCAGCAGCTTAGATCGGAGGAGCTCCTATAATTCACCCCTCCACTTT. Its protein is CASSLDRRSSYNSPLHF. This chain joins TRBV11-2 and TRBJ1-6, with D unclear. V dropped 0 bases and J dropped 0 bases, with 9 bases sitting between them. The CDR3 has 17 amino acids. CDR1 SGHAT and CDR2 FQNNGV come from the germline V gene. Based on the CDR3 plus reference TRBV11-2 and TRBJ1-6, the full variable domain is EAGVAQSPRYKIIEKRQSVAFWCNPISGHATLYWYQQILGQGPKLLIQFQNNGVVDDSQLPKDRFSAERLKGVDSTLKIQPAKLEDSAVYLCASSLDRRSSYNSPLHFGNGTRLTVT.

This chain uses TRBV2 with TRBJ1-1; a weak D match, TRBD1 (5 bases). The CDR3 is made up of 13 amino acids. CDR1 SNHLY and CDR2 FYNNEI come from the germline V gene. With 5 bases removed from V and 1 base from J, the gap between germline ends came to 8 bases. The CDR3 here is CASSLGQNTEAFF. The CDR3 DNA follows: TGTGCCAGCAGTCTTGGACAGAACACTGAAGCTTTCTTT.

The chain recombines TRBV30 with TRBJ2-1, with D hard to call. Germline V CDR1 and CDR2: GTSNPN, SVGIG (reference sequence). The V end lost 3 bases, the J end lost 8 bases, and 17 bases lay between the germline ends. The CDR3 covers 14 residues. The CDR3 spells CAWRRVGLEDEQFF. CDR3 sequence (DNA): TGTGCCTGGAGGCGCGTCGGGTTAGAGGATGAGCAGTTCTTC.

This sequence joins TRBV2 and TRBJ1-6; D gene ambiguous. The CDR3 covers 10 residues. The germline V and J ends were trimmed by 4 bases and 12 bases, with 4 bases remaining between them. Germline V gives CDR1 SNHLY, CDR2 FYNNEI. The CDR3, as DNA: TGTGCCAGCAGTGGGCTACCCCTCCACTTT. Protein product: CASSGLPLHF. Full variable domain (missing parts from reference TRBV2 and TRBJ1-6): EPEVTQTPSHQVTQMGQEVILRCVPISNHLYFYWYRQILGQKVEFLVSFYNNEISEKSEIFDDQFSVERPDGSNFTLKIRSTKLEDSAMYFCASSGLPLHFGNGTRLTVT.

V usage is TRBV7-9 and J usage is TRBJ1-1; tentatively, D is TRBD1 (5 bases). V dropped 1 base and J dropped 3 bases, with 9 bases sitting between them. Germline V gene sequence: CDR1 SEHNR, CDR2 FQNEAQ (reference sequence). The CDR3 has 14 residues. CDR3 region: CASSLGGRYTEAFF. The CDR3 DNA follows: TGTGCCAGCAGCTTAGGGGGCAGATACACTGAAGCTTTCTTT.

The chain recombines TRBV6-5 with TRBJ1-6; D unresolved. The CDR3 extends over 14 amino acids. Germline V gene data show CDR1 as MNHEY and CDR2 as SVGAGI. Trimming stripped 6 bases from V and 6 bases from J, with 12 bases between. The CDR3 DNA sequence: TGTGCCAGCAGCGTCGGGTCCCTTAATTCACCCCTCCACTTT. Protein sequence: CASSVGSLNSPLHF.

J is TRBJ2-1 and V is TRBV27; 8 bases align to TRBD1. Germline V gene data show CDR1 as MNHEY and CDR2 as SMNVEV (reference sequence). The CDR3 contains 14 residues. Trimming took 2 bases from V and 8 from J; bases not matched to a gene: 5. CDR3 region: CASSLDQGAYEQFF. CDR3 DNA: TGTGCCAGCAGTTTAGACCAGGGGGCGTATGAGCAGTTCTTC.

The chain has TRBV15 and TRBJ1-4, with 11 bases aligning to TRBD1. Trimming took 3 bases from V and 3 from J; bases not matched to a gene: 6. The CDR3 contains 17 residues. Germline V lookup: CDR1 LNHNV, CDR2 YYDKDF (reference sequence). The CDR3 sequence: CATSRPGQGAANEKLFF. CDR3 DNA: TGTGCCACCAGCAGGCCCGGACAGGGGGCAGCTAATGAAAAACTGTTTTTT. Full variable domain (remainder filled in from reference TRBV15 and TRBJ1-4): DAMVIQNPRYQVTQFGKPVTLSCSQTLNHNVMYWYQQKSSQAPKLLFHYYDKDFNNEADTPDNFQSRRPNTSFCFLDIRSPGLGDTAMYLCATSRPGQGAANEKLFFGSGTQLSVL.

The chain links TRBV29-1 to TRBJ2-7; TRBD2 matches at 10 bases. V gave up 8 bases and J gave up 0 bases; unmatched junction bases: 4. CDR1 is SQVTM and CDR2 is ANQGSEA in the germline V gene. This CDR3 is 13 amino acids long. The CDR3 DNA is TGCAGCATACCTAGCGGGAGCTCCTACGAGCAGTACTTC. Protein: CSIPSGSSYEQYF.